This TCR beta chain was profiled in a study of blood T cell repertoires in COVID-19. For the study at large: The study drew acute and convalescent COVID-19 samples from the United States, Italy and Spain.

The germline V gene encodes CDR1 SEHNR and CDR2 FQNEAQ (reference sequence). The ends lost 5 bases at V and 2 bases at J; junction bases unmatched: 8. CDR3 length: 16 residues. The authors' processing: Amplification with reference gene primers provided the estimates of nucleated cell counts. Data came from immunoSEQ multiplex PCR; TCRdb stores just in-frame clones and leaves some out. D and trimming come from the DNA, and the V and J calls and clone size come from that table. The profile shows tens of thousands of clones, 70% to 85% of them singletons. Sequencing input: peripheral blood. The V call is TRBV7-9, the J call TRBJ2-2; TRBD2 matches 7 bases. The TCR originated in a man between 65 and 85 years old with active COVID-19. In nucleotides, the CDR3 is TGTGCCAGCAGCCTGCGGGGGACGGGTAACACCGGGGAGCTGTTTTTT. Protein product: CASSLRGTGNTGELFF.